This T cell receptor beta chain stems from a study of T-cell memory formation after mild COVID-19. General observations from the study: Shrinking CD4+ clones were chiefly CM and EM; CD8+ ones were chiefly EMRA.

The sample holds a few counts of this clonotype. Its target is unknown. V was clipped by 5 bases and J by 1 base, with 8 bases between them. The CDR3 is 14 residues long. CDR1 SEHNR and CDR2 FQNEAQ come from the germline V gene (reference sequence). TCRdb processed the 5' RACE reads anew with MiXCR; each CDR3 protein has one entry. The table lists 100,000 or so distinct CDR3 sequences, approximately 12% of them singletons. The sequence was obtained from a man between 18 and 29 years old who had mild COVID-19 (a few samples of this study predate the infection). Cell type and time point are not known. The chain links TRBV7-9 to TRBJ2-2; a weak D match, TRBD2 (5 bases). Material for sequencing was PBMCs or a T cell subset sorted from them (not recorded which). CDR3 amino acids: CASSRGRNTGELFF. CDR3 sequence (DNA): TGTGCCAGCAGCCGTGGGAGGAACACCGGGGAGCTGTTTTTT. The whole variable domain, filled in from reference TRBV7-9 and TRBJ2-2, reads DTGVSQNPRHKITKRGQNVTFRCDPISEHNRLYWYRQTLGQGPEFLTYFQNEAQLEKSRLLSDRFSAERPKGSFSTLEIQRTEQGDSAMYLCASSRGRNTGELFFGEGSRLTVL.